These 14 T cell receptor beta chains were all obtained from the same sample, sequenced in a study of human T cells and chemical hapten exposure. The time point is: pre-sensitization, week 0. Treatment denoted: therapeutic diphenylcyclopropenone sensitization with weekly scalp DPC. One entry per CDR3 protein results from TCRdb running MiXCR on the RACE reads. The repertoire holds 200,000 to 300,000 distinct CDR3 sequences, with around 9.3% as singletons. The sequencing used whole blood, collected in connection with sensitization to the hapten diphenylcyclopropenone (DPC). Receptors were obtained from a woman between 40 and 50 years old with alopecia areata. Some clones in this sample may be carry-over from other donors' samples.

This chain's CDR3 is CAISERQPDNEQFF. CDR3 nucleotide sequence: TGTGCCATCAGTGAGAGACAGCCCGACAATGAGCAGTTCTTC. The chain has TRBV10-3 and TRBJ2-1, with D possibly matching TRBD1 (5 bases). Germline loops: CDR1 ENHRY, CDR2 SYGVKD. Trimming took 2 bases from V and 5 from J, leaving 10 bases between them. The CDR3 runs 14 residues.

The chain has TRBV2 and TRBJ1-2; 9 nucleotides line up with TRBD1. This CDR3 is 15 amino acids long. The V gene's germline CDR1 is SNHLY and CDR2 FYNNEI. After removal of 4 bases from V and 0 bases from J, the junction contained 3 bases not matched to a gene. For the CDR3, the DNA is TGTGCCAGCAGTGTGGGACAGGGATCTAACTATGGCTACACCTTC. Its translation is CASSVGQGSNYGYTF.

In the case of this clonotype: Possible read error: a much larger clone is one base away. The J gene is TRBJ2-3, the V gene TRBV29-1, with unresolved D. Trimming removed 5 bases from V and 10 bases from J, with 22 bases in between. The CDR3 runs to 14 residues. The germline V gene has CDR1 SQVTM and CDR2 ANQGSEA. The CDR3 bases are TGCAGCGTTTACTATTTGGCCAGTGCATATTCGCAGTATTTT. It encodes CSVYYLASAYSQYF.

The chain employs TRBV20-1 and TRBJ2-2; 7 bases map to TRBD2. The V gene end was trimmed by 4 bases and the J gene end by 1 base; junction bases not matched to a gene: 12. The germline V gene encodes CDR1 DFQATT and CDR2 SNEGSKA (reference sequence). The CDR3 extends over 17 amino acids. CDR3: CSANLQGGPRNTGELFF. For the CDR3, the DNA is TGCAGTGCTAATCTCCAGGGAGGGCCTAGGAACACCGGGGAGCTGTTTTTT.

The chain uses TRBV29-1 and TRBJ1-4; TRBD1 aligns across 7 bases. This CDR3 has 15 residues. V shed 2 bases and J 7 bases; nucleotides not matched to a gene: 10. The V gene's germline CDR1 is SQVTM and CDR2 ANQGSEA. This chain's CDR3 is CSVESGGTAREKLFF. The CDR3 DNA is TGCAGCGTTGAAAGTGGAGGGACAGCACGTGAAAAACTGTTTTTT.

This clonotype was found a few times. The gene calls are TRBV20-1 and TRBJ2-1; the match to TRBD2 covers 14 bases. This CDR3 region has 16 residues. Germline V gene sequence: CDR1 DFQATT, CDR2 SNEGSKA (reference sequence). V trimming: 5 bases; J trimming: 3 bases; junction bases outside the gene matches: 6. The CDR3 region has the DNA TGCAGTGCTTATGGGACTAGCGGGGGCTACTACAATGAGCAGTTCTTC. It is translated as CSAYGTSGGYYNEQFF.

This clonotype was recorded a few times. The chain employs TRBV3-1 and TRBJ1-2; D call uncertain. V was clipped by 1 base and J by 2 bases, with 5 bases between them. CDR1 and CDR2 from the germline V gene are LGHDT and YNNKEL (reference sequence). The CDR3 runs to 13 residues. CDR3 DNA sequence: TGTGCCAGCAGCCAAGCTGAGAACTATGGCTACACCTTC. Translation: CASSQAENYGYTF.

This clonotype was counted at least ten times. The rearrangement uses TRBV7-3 and TRBJ1-1; D possibly corresponds to TRBD1 (5 bases). Germline V gene sequence: CDR1 SGHTA, CDR2 FQGTGA. CDR3 length: 13 residues. V was pared by 5 bases and J by 8 bases, with 15 bases between. CDR3 nucleotides: TGTGCCAGCAGCCGCCCGGGGCTGCGAGAAGCTTTCTTT. Protein product: CASSRPGLREAFF.

This clonotype was observed a few times. The CDR3 protein is CATSRGSTITGELFF. The CDR3 nucleotides are TGTGCCACCAGCAGAGGTAGCACGATCACCGGGGAGCTGTTTTTT. The rearrangement uses TRBV15 and TRBJ2-2; D ambiguous. This CDR3 spans 15 amino acids. Germline V gene sequence: CDR1 LNHNV, CDR2 YYDKDF (reference sequence). V was cut by 1 base and J by 4 bases, with 10 bases left in between. Supplemented by reference TRBV15 and TRBJ2-2, the full variable domain reads DAMVIQNPRYQVTQFGKPVTLSCSQTLNHNVMYWYQQKSSQAPKLLFHYYDKDFNNEADTPDNFQSRRPNTSFCFLDIRSPGLGDTAMYLCATSRGSTITGELFFGEGSRLTVL.

This clonotype was counted a few times. The chain uses TRBV6-1 and TRBJ2-7; D may correspond to TRBD1 or TRBD2 (5 bases each). CDR3 length equals 15 residues. Deletions cut 4 bases from V and 4 bases from J, with 17 bases between. Germline CDR1 reads MNHNS; CDR2 reads SASEGT. Here the CDR3 reads CASSVYRDQTYEQYF. The CDR3 region has the DNA TGTGCCAGCAGTGTATACCGGGACCAGACTTACGAGCAGTACTTC.

This clonotype was detected only a few times. The J gene is TRBJ2-3, the V gene TRBV28; D gene uncertain. Germline V gives CDR1 MDHEN, CDR2 SYDVKM. Deletions cut 2 bases from V and 0 bases from J, with 9 bases between. This CDR3 has 15 amino acids. CDR3 sequence (DNA): TGTGCCAGCAGTTTAATGGCAGAAAGCACAGATACGCAGTATTTT. Protein sequence: CASSLMAESTDTQYF.

For this clonotype: An end of the junction differs from the germline gene, which may be a read error. The V and J genes are TRBV2 and TRBJ2-1; the D gene is possibly TRBD1 (8 bases). Germline V gives CDR1 SNHLY, CDR2 FYNNEI. The CDR3 runs to 14 residues. The CDR3 sequence is CVSTPRTGRVKQFF. The CDR3 coding sequence is TGTGTCAGCACCCCCAGGACAGGGAGGGTGAAGCAGTTCTTC.

This clonotype has at least ten counts. The chain is built from TRBV28 and TRBJ2-7, with TRBD2 identical over 7 bases. V gave up 5 bases and J gave up 3 bases; unmatched junction bases: 16. Germline V gives CDR1 MDHEN, CDR2 SYDVKM. This CDR3 has 17 amino acids. The CDR3 DNA is TGTGCCAGCAGTGTCCCCCGGTCGGCGGGAGTAAACTACGAGCAGTACTTC. Its translation is CASSVPRSAGVNYEQYF. Variable domain in full (rest from reference TRBV28 and TRBJ2-7): DVKVTQSSRYLVKRTGEKVFLECVQDMDHENMFWYRQDPGLGLRLIYFSYDVKMKEKGDIPEGYSVSREKKERFSLILESASTNQTSMYLCASSVPRSAGVNYEQYFGPGTRLTVT.

The J gene is TRBJ1-5, the V gene TRBV10-3, with 9 bases that match TRBD1. The germline CDR1 and CDR2 sequences are ENHRY and SYGVKD. This CDR3 has 17 residues. The V gene end was trimmed by 5 bases and the J gene end by 3 bases; junction bases not matched to a gene: 11. CDR3 nucleotides: TGTGCCATCAGTTCAATATCGACAGGGGGGTACAATCAGCCCCAGCATTTT. It codes for CAISSISTGGYNQPQHF.